These 17 T cell receptor beta chains were sequenced from one sample in a study of cytomegalovirus exposure and HLA in healthy donors. TCRdb keeps only in-frame clones here, not all; method: immunoSEQ multiplex PCR. The sample contains 75,000 to 90,000 clones, 95% of which appear only once. Sequencing was done on a sample of PBMCs. These receptors were collected from a woman under 30 in good health and CMV-seronegative.

The chain has TRBV29-1 and TRBJ1-5; possibly TRBD1 for D (6 bases). The V and J ends lost 4 bases and 2 bases respectively, with 6 bases between them. The CDR3 contains 12 residues. Germline lookup yields CDR1 SQVTM and CDR2 ANQGSEA. The CDR3 DNA follows: TGCAGCGTTGCAGGGGGCAATCAGCCCCAGCATTTT. Residues: CSVAGGNQPQHF.

The chain joins TRBV5-4 to TRBJ2-2, with D unclear. V was pared by 3 bases and J by 6 bases, with 3 bases between. From germline, CDR1 is SGHNT and CDR2 YYREEE (reference sequence). CDR3 size: 11 residues. CDR3 DNA: TGTGCCAGCAGCTCTTCCGGGGAGCTGTTTTTT. It yields the protein CASSSSGELFF.

The chain carries TRBV9 and TRBJ2-2; 7 positions agree with TRBD2. Trimming removed 5 bases from V and 6 bases from J; junction bases left unmatched: 10. This CDR3 has 15 amino acids. Germline V gene sequence: CDR1 SGDLS, CDR2 YYNGEE. CDR3 coding DNA: TGTGCCAGCAGTCTTTTCGGACTAGAGGCCGGGGAGCTGTTTTTT. Its protein product is CASSLFGLEAGELFF.

The count of this clone is one. The V call is TRBV27, the J call TRBJ2-2; perhaps TRBD1 as D (6 bases). Germline values: CDR1 MNHEY, CDR2 SMNVEV (reference sequence). V dropped 6 bases and J dropped 2 bases, with 13 bases sitting between them. This CDR3 region has 15 residues. The CDR3 DNA is TGTGCCAGCAGAAAGACAGGAGCCAACACCGGGGAGCTGTTTTTT. As protein: CASRKTGANTGELFF.

V usage is TRBV6-5 and J usage is TRBJ2-3; 10 nucleotides align to TRBD2. V dropped 6 bases and J dropped 6; count of bases not matched to a gene: 3. This CDR3 region has 13 residues. Germline CDR1 is MNHEY and CDR2 is SVGAGI. CDR3 loop: CASRAGGRDTQYF. In DNA form, the CDR3 reads TGTGCCAGCAGAGCGGGGGGGAGGGATACGCAGTATTTT.

The CDR3 DNA reads TGTGCCAGCAGCTTCACTAAAGATACGCAGTATTTT. Translation gives CASSFTKDTQYF. This chain links TRBV7-2 with TRBJ2-3, with D uncertain. The germline V gene has CDR1 SGHTA and CDR2 FQGNSA. The ends were cut back, 3 bases at V and 5 bases at J, with 6 bases in the middle. This CDR3 has 12 amino acids.

The genes are TRBV9 and TRBJ1-2; TRBD1 is a possible D gene (6 bases). Trimming left V 3 bases short and J 2 bases short, with 11 bases between. This CDR3 comprises 14 residues. Germline V gives CDR1 SGDLS, CDR2 YYNGEE. The CDR3 DNA follows: TGTGCCAGCAGCGCTACGGACAGAAACTATGGCTACACCTTC. Translated: CASSATDRNYGYTF. The variable domain in full, with the rest retrieved from reference TRBV9 and TRBJ1-2, is DSGVTQTPKHLITATGQRVTLRCSPRSGDLSVYWYQQSLDQGLQFLIQYYNGEERAKGNILERFSAQQFPDLHSELNLSSLELGDSALYFCASSATDRNYGYTFGSGTRLTVV.

The chain is built from TRBV2 and TRBJ2-3, with D tentatively TRBD2 (7 bases). The CDR3 contains 15 residues. Trimming took off 11 bases at V and 6 bases at J, with 24 bases between the two ends. Germline V CDR1 and CDR2: SNHLY, FYNNEI. The CDR3 sequence: CAGSRAGGAKDTQYF. The CDR3, as DNA: TGTGCCGGCTCCCGGGCTGGGGGGGCCAAGGATACGCAGTATTTT.

The rearrangement joins TRBV6-4 to TRBJ2-2; 10 bases agree with TRBD1. CDR3 length: 14 residues. CDR1 is MRHNA, CDR2 SNTAGT, per germline. Germline trimming cut 9 bases from V and 5 bases from J; bases unmatched to any gene: 6. For the CDR3, the DNA is TGTGCCAGAGCCTCGGACAGGGGGACCGGGGAGCTGTTTTTT. Translating gives CARASDRGTGELFF.

There are a few counts of this clone. The chain recombines TRBV6-1 with TRBJ2-7; 8 bases line up with TRBD2. Looked up from germline, CDR1 is MNHNS and CDR2 is SASEGT. V was clipped by 4 bases and J by 1 base; unmatched bases: 6. The CDR3 totals 15 residues. The CDR3, as DNA: TGTGCCAGCAGTGGAGAGACGGGAGGGTCCTACGAGCAGTACTTC. This translates into CASSGETGGSYEQYF.

V and J are TRBV5-4 and TRBJ1-2, with no clear D. Germline V gene data show CDR1 as SGHNT and CDR2 as YYREEE (reference sequence). Trimming shortened V by 4 bases and J by 4 bases, and 14 bases separated the two germline ends. The CDR3 consists of 14 residues. The CDR3 reads CASSLPRTSYGYTF. CDR3 in DNA: TGTGCCAGCAGCCTGCCCCGAACAAGCTATGGCTACACCTTC.

This chain links TRBV27 with TRBJ1-2; the D gene is possibly TRBD1 (6 bases). V dropped 2 bases and J dropped 8 bases, with 9 bases sitting between them. CDR3 length equals 12 residues. CDR1 and CDR2 (germline): MNHEY, SMNVEV (reference sequence). CDR3 sequence reads: CASSLGGGGYTF. The CDR3, as DNA: TGTGCCAGCAGTTTAGGGGGCGGGGGCTACACCTTC.

V usage is TRBV9 and J usage is TRBJ2-5; 8 bases fit TRBD2. V lost 0 bases to trimming and J lost 5 bases; unmatched junction nucleotides: 3. Germline V CDR1 and CDR2: SGDLS, YYNGEE. The CDR3 has 14 residues. The CDR3 loop reads CASSVVPGGETQYF. In DNA form, the CDR3 reads TGTGCCAGCAGCGTAGTGCCGGGAGGGGAGACCCAGTACTTC. Full variable domain (outside the CDR3, taken from reference TRBV9 and TRBJ2-5): DSGVTQTPKHLITATGQRVTLRCSPRSGDLSVYWYQQSLDQGLQFLIQYYNGEERAKGNILERFSAQQFPDLHSELNLSSLELGDSALYFCASSVVPGGETQYFGPGTRLLVL.

This chain joins TRBV10-1 and TRBJ2-3; 8 positions match TRBD2. The CDR3 loop spans 15 amino acids. V gave up 2 bases and J gave up 0 bases; unmatched junction bases: 1. Germline CDR1 and CDR2: WNHNN and SYGVQD (reference sequence). The CDR3 protein is CASSEVAGSTDTQYF. The CDR3 region has the DNA TGCGCCAGCAGTGAGGTAGCGGGGAGCACAGATACGCAGTATTTT.

The genes are TRBV28 and TRBJ2-1; 9 positions match TRBD2. The CDR3 is 15 amino acids. J was trimmed by 8 bases and V by 7 bases; bases with no gene match: 12. Germline CDR1 reads MDHEN; CDR2 reads SYDVKM. The CDR3 sequence is CASNPRREGPDEQFF. CDR3 nucleotides: TGTGCCAGCAACCCTAGGCGGGAGGGCCCCGATGAGCAGTTCTTC.

The chain links TRBV5-1 to TRBJ2-1, with 9 bases identical to TRBD2. The CDR3 runs to 15 residues. CDR1 is SGHRS and CDR2 is YFSETQ in the germline V gene. J was trimmed by 9 bases and V by 2 bases; bases with no gene match: 9. The chain's CDR3 is CASSFRRAGGGEQFF. CDR3 sequence (DNA): TGCGCCAGCAGCTTCCGGCGAGCGGGGGGAGGTGAGCAGTTCTTC. The full variable domain, its missing parts supplied by reference TRBV5-1 and TRBJ2-1, is KAGVTQTPRYLIKTRGQQVTLSCSPISGHRSVSWYQQTPGQGLQFLFEYFSETQRNKGNFPGRFSGRQFSNSRSEMNVSTLELGDSALYLCASSFRRAGGGEQFFGPGTRLTVL.

The chain employs TRBV19 and TRBJ2-1, with TRBD2 identical over 16 bases. CDR1 and CDR2 (germline): LNHDA, SQIVND (reference sequence). This CDR3 is 18 amino acids long. The V segment lost 6 bases and the J segment 7 bases; nucleotides outside the gene matches: 12. The CDR3: CASRKPGTSGGARNEQFF. As DNA, the CDR3 is TGTGCCAGTAGGAAACCCGGGACTAGCGGGGGGGCTAGAAATGAGCAGTTCTTC.